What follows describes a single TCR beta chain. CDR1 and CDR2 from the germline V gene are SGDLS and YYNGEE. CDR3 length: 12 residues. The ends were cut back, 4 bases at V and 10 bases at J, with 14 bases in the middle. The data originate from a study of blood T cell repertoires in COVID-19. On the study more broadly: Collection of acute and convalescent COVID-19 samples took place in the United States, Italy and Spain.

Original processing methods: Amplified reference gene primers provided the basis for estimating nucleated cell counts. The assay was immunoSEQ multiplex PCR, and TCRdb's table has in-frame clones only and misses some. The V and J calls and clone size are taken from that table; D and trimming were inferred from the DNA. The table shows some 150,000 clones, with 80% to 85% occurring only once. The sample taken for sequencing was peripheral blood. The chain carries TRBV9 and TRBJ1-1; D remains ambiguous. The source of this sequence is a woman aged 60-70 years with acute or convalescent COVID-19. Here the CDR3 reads CASSQGGGIAFF. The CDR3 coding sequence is TGTGCCAGCAGCCAAGGAGGCGGGATAGCTTTCTTT.